This T cell receptor beta chain was captured by sequencing in a study of CD8 T cells in Susac syndrome. The CDR3 runs to 16 residues. V was pared by 7 bases and J by 4 bases, with 22 bases between. Germline V gene data show CDR1 as MNHNS and CDR2 as SASEGT. Sequencing of TCR beta was performed on blood CD8+ T cells and on blood CD4+ T cells. TEMRA cells were FACS-enriched, unlike CD8+ and CD4+ T cells, which were negatively isolated. Reverse transcription of roughly 0.5 to 1 ug RNA was carried out with random hexamers. Amplification of TCR beta CDR3 across 54 Vbeta and 13 Jbeta was performed with immunoSEQ multiplex PCR. TCRdb ran MiXCR on the immunoSEQ multiplex PCR reads and lists one entry per CDR3 protein. Counted here are 78,000 or so distinct CDR3 sequences, roughly 95% occurring once; the ten biggest clones make up about 0.4%.

V is TRBV6-1 and J is TRBJ2-5, with D maybe TRBD2 (5 bases). The TCR comes from a human donor with multiple sclerosis. Sequenced sample: CD8+ T cells from PBMCs. In nucleotides, the CDR3 is TGTGCCAGCACCTTGGGCCGGGAACCGGCGGGAGAGACCCAGTACTTC. Its translation is CASTLGREPAGETQYF.